A selection of T cell receptor beta chains follows, all from one sample in a study of shared clonotypes between healthy human individuals. The repertoire was sequenced with immunoSEQ multiplex PCR; TCRdb's copy has only in-frame clones and lacks some. This sample has some 500,000 clones; roughly 85% occur once, and the top ten carry approximately 12%. Sequenced material: PBMCs. These receptors originate from a woman aged 40 to 50 in good health. Some clones in this sample may be carry-over from other donors' samples. Both conserved end residues are part of each CDR3. The order of the fields is V gene, CDR3 protein.

>TRBV21-1
CASSKEGQGRSYEQYF
>TRBV7-6
CASSLAPRAPATLSSYNEQFF
>TRBV7-9
CASSPRGLAGVWFEQFF
>TRBV6-6
CASSYSTGGSGELFF
>TRBV5-6
CASTMAGGTEAFF
>TRBV11-2
CASSSLNRIPSSGNTIYF
>TRBV5-3
CARSLDLGDSGNTIYF
>TRBV4-2
CASSRRLAGDNEQFF
>TRBV9
CASSSGYDTQYF
>TRBV11-2
CASSYTPDRVNYEQYF
>TRBV6-6
CASSYGGLHSYEQYF
>TRBV7-9
CASSPIYEQYF
>TRBV11-2
CASSLRTVRDEQYF
>TRBV10-1
CASSVGLNTEAFF
>TRBV5-1
CASRADSNTGELFF
>TRBV7-9
CASSLEAGEAFF
>TRBV30
CAWSAGGDTIYF
>TRBV15
CATSRGSSAGMDEQFF
>TRBV4-1
CASSQEGRAVDTQYF
>TRBV29-1
CSVGRAAYYNEQFF
>TRBV30
CAWSINVRYEQYF
>TRBV12-2
CASRLIVSGNTIYF
>TRBV5-1
CASSTPYTQETQYF
>TRBV6-5
CASSYSRQGNYEQYF
>TRBV5-1
CASKYPSGDTEAFF
>TRBV21-1
CASSKTSGRFGEQFF
>TRBV7-6
CASSLSMGDGYTF
>TRBV7-9
CASSLAGVGHEQYF
>TRBV5-6
CASSLVRGNIQYF
>TRBV10-2
CASSVAGDTGELFF
>TRBV7-7
CASSLGSSSQTQYF
>TRBV30
CAWSLRRGPLGGYTF
>TRBV19
CASSPGLAGYKSSYNEQFF
>TRBV29-1
CSVVLAWHNEQFF
>TRBV5-8
CASSPGLLEQFF
>TRBV7-6
CASSLAWREFQETQYF
>TRBV5-1
CASSLRDGTYNEQFF
>TRBV15
CATGAWGVTEAFF
>TRBV27
CASSLLPLQPQHF
>TRBV5-6
CASSSKEGYQETQYF
>TRBV11-2
CASSPRGVDTIYF
>TRBV19
CASGRDRGFPEAFF
>TRBV25-1
CASSEGQGAEETQYF
>TRBV7-2
CASSPGTTNQETQYF
>TRBV2
CASSGTSLSTDTQYF
>TRBV7-8
CASSPRALYTGELFF
>TRBV27
CASSLFVGNTIYF
>TRBV27
CASSLRGRVVNTEAFF
>TRBV2
CASSYTDYEQYF
>TRBV6-5
CASSYGLAGMEQFF
>TRBV2
CASCSHLNTGELFF
>TRBV7-8
CASSPRSAGISYEQYF
>TRBV5-6
CASSLGPPGNIQYF